This is a list of T cell receptor beta chains from one sample in a study of OX40 agonist ivuxolimab in advanced cancers. The data were produced by immunoSEQ multiplex PCR, yet TCRdb's version contains in-frame clones alone and is incomplete. The sample has 46,000 or so clones, about 88% seen once. Sequences were derived from CD4+ or CD8+ T cells sorted from blood, sampled in a trial of the OX40 agonist ivuxolimab. All receptors derive from an adult with an advanced solid tumor such as melanoma, head and neck, liver or kidney cancer. Each CDR3 is given with its conserved first and last residue. D genes are given only for firm matches. Only some rows state a clone size, as once, few, many or a class for expanded clones.

J gene,V gene,clone size,D gene,CDR3 DNA,CDR3 protein
TRBJ2-3,TRBV4-2,.,TRBD2,TGTGCCAGCAGCCAACTAGCGGGGGGCGGCACAGATACGCAGTATTTT,CASSQLAGGGTDTQYF
TRBJ1-1,TRBV9,.,.,TGTGCCAGCAGCGTATCCCCCGAACGGGGGCCTGAAGCTTTCTTT,CASSVSPERGPEAFF
TRBJ1-5,TRBV27,.,.,TGTGCCAGCAGTTTATCAAGGGACCAGCCCCAGCATTTT,CASSLSRDQPQHF
TRBJ1-3,TRBV6-1,once,.,TGTGCCAGCAGTGAAGGCCCAGGGAACACCATATATTTT,CASSEGPGNTIYF
TRBJ2-3,TRBV7-9,.,.,TGTGCCAGCAGCTTACTAAACACAGATACGCAGTATTTT,CASSLLNTDTQYF
TRBJ1-1,TRBV29-1,.,.,TGCAGCGTTGTCGTCAGGGAGAACACTGAAGCTTTCTTT,CSVVVRENTEAFF
TRBJ1-1,TRBV14,.,.,TGTGCCAGCAGCCCCCCGGGGCAGGGGAACACTGAAGCTTTCTTT,CASSPPGQGNTEAFF
TRBJ2-7,TRBV15,once,.,TGTGCCACCAGCAGCTCCTACGAGCAGTACTTC,CATSSSYEQYF
TRBJ2-1,TRBV7-2,.,.,TGTGCCAGCAGCAAAGAGGGTCGGGCGGTGTTCTTC,CASSKEGRAVFF
TRBJ1-5,TRBV30,.,TRBD1,TGTGCCTGGAGTCCCGGGACAGGGTCGGCTTATAGCAATCAGCCCCAGCATTTT,CAWSPGTGSAYSNQPQHF
TRBJ2-5,TRBV19,.,.,TGTGCCAGTAGTATTCTGTCGAAGGAAGAGACCCAGTACTTC,CASSILSKEETQYF
TRBJ2-1,TRBV28,once,TRBD2,TGTGCCAGCATCCTAACTAGCGGGAGATTTATTAATGAGCAGTTCTTC,CASILTSGRFINEQFF
TRBJ2-7,TRBV30,once,TRBD1,TGTGCCTGGAGTGTCGGGACAGGGGAGGGCTACGAGCAGTACTTC,CAWSVGTGEGYEQYF